This TCR beta chain was obtained from a study of blood T cell repertoires in COVID-19. Study details: The United States, Italy and Spain supplied acute and convalescent COVID-19 samples.

Authors' analysis steps: Estimation of nucleated cell counts relied on the amplification of reference gene primers. TCRdb keeps only in-frame clones here, not all; method: immunoSEQ multiplex PCR. The V and J calls and clone size are taken from that table; D and trimming were inferred from the DNA. The data show about 280,000 clones, 85% seen once. Adults between roughly 18 and 100 years of age took part from approximately 24 US areas. Cohort placement rested on clinical history that participants reported themselves. The clonotype originates from a woman in her 50s who had recovered from COVID-19. Sequenced sample: PBMCs or T cells enriched from blood (not recorded which).

DNA of the CDR3: TGTGCCAGCAGACCCCTAGCGGGGGCTTACAATGAGCAGTTCTTC. Translated, it gives CASRPLAGAYNEQFF. The J gene is TRBJ2-1, the V gene TRBV27, with 10 bases identical to TRBD2. The CDR3 is made up of 15 amino acids. Germline CDR1 and CDR2: MNHEY and SMNVEV (reference sequence). Trimming at V came to 6 bases and at J to 4 bases, leaving 6 bases not matched to a gene.